The next 4 T cell receptor beta chains were all read from a single sample in a study of blood T cells in healthy people across ages. With a J-beta primer mix and a sample-barcoded 5' primer, a second PCR ran roughly 6 to 11 cycles. TCRdb reprocessed the 5' RACE reads with MiXCR, giving one entry per CDR3 protein. The data show under 850,000 distinct CDR3 sequences, around 36% seen once. The sample comprised blood. These receptors were obtained from a man in his late teens or twenties in good health.

The V call is TRBV15, the J call TRBJ2-1; D is unclear. V was cut by 8 bases and J by 2 bases, with 4 bases left in between. The length of the CDR3 is 11 residues. Germline values: CDR1 LNHNV, CDR2 YYDKDF (reference sequence). The CDR3 loop reads CATEAYNEQFF. DNA for the CDR3: TGTGCCACCGAAGCCTACAATGAGCAGTTCTTC.

This chain uses TRBV2 with TRBJ2-1; maybe TRBD2 (6 bases). The CDR3 is made up of 17 amino acids. Germline-derived CDR1 and CDR2 are SNHLY and FYNNEI. Trimming took 2 bases from V and 10 from J, leaving 24 bases between them. CDR3 coding DNA: TGTGCCAGCAGTGAATGGGACCTTTCGGGGGAACGCGGGGAGCAGTTCTTC. Residues: CASSEWDLSGERGEQFF.

As for this clonotype: A read error is possible here, since a much larger clone lies one base away. The J gene is TRBJ2-5, the V gene TRBV10-3; TRBD1 might be the D (6 bases). Per germline, CDR1 ENHRY and CDR2 SYGVKD. This CDR3 has 15 residues. Here the CDR3 reads CAIGGRQENQETPYF. In DNA, the CDR3 is TGTGCCATCGGGGGCCGACAGGAAAACCAAGAGACCCCGTACTTC.

The chain is built from TRBV30 and TRBJ1-4; D is uncertain. The CDR3 covers 14 residues. The germline V and J ends were trimmed by 1 base and 6 bases, with 12 bases remaining between them. The germline V gene encodes CDR1 GTSNPN and CDR2 SVGIG (reference sequence). The CDR3 DNA is TGTGCCTGGAGTGCCGACCGGGCCGATGAAAAACTGTTTTTT. It specifies CAWSADRADEKLFF.